This TCR beta chain is drawn from a study of T cells in Graves' hyperthyroidism and ophthalmopathy. The study's findings and limits: The model foresaw ophthalmopathy a median roughly 6.3 months prior to onset. Most thyroid clonotypes that were expanded above 0.001 also turned up in blood.

Lactation, pregnancy, other autoimmune disease or uncontrolled infection excluded patients. The study based diagnoses on clinical symptoms, serum thyroxine and TRAb, thyroid ultrasound and orbital computed tomography. What was amplified from RNA transcripts were TCR beta CDR3 regions. First-round RT-PCR with HTBI primers amplified the TCR CDR3 region. TCRdb analysed the multiplex PCR reads with MiXCR anew, one entry per CDR3 protein. This table holds roughly 500,000 distinct CDR3 sequences, 46% found once. This CDR3 is built from 17 residues. Germline V gives CDR1 SGHAT, CDR2 FQNNGV. Trimming took 5 bases from V and 6 from J; bases not matched to a gene: 17. In its sample, this clonotype was seen many times. What it binds is not known.

This sequence joins TRBV11-2 and TRBJ2-7; 9 bases align to TRBD2. Sequencing used peripheral blood or thyroid tissue (not recorded which). This sequence was found in an adult woman with Graves' disease, either hyperthyroidism or ophthalmopathy (not recorded which). The DNA for the CDR3 is TGTGCCAGCAGCGTCCAGATCGATAGCGGGAGCAAAGGCGAGCAGTACTTC. The encoded protein is CASSVQIDSGSKGEQYF.